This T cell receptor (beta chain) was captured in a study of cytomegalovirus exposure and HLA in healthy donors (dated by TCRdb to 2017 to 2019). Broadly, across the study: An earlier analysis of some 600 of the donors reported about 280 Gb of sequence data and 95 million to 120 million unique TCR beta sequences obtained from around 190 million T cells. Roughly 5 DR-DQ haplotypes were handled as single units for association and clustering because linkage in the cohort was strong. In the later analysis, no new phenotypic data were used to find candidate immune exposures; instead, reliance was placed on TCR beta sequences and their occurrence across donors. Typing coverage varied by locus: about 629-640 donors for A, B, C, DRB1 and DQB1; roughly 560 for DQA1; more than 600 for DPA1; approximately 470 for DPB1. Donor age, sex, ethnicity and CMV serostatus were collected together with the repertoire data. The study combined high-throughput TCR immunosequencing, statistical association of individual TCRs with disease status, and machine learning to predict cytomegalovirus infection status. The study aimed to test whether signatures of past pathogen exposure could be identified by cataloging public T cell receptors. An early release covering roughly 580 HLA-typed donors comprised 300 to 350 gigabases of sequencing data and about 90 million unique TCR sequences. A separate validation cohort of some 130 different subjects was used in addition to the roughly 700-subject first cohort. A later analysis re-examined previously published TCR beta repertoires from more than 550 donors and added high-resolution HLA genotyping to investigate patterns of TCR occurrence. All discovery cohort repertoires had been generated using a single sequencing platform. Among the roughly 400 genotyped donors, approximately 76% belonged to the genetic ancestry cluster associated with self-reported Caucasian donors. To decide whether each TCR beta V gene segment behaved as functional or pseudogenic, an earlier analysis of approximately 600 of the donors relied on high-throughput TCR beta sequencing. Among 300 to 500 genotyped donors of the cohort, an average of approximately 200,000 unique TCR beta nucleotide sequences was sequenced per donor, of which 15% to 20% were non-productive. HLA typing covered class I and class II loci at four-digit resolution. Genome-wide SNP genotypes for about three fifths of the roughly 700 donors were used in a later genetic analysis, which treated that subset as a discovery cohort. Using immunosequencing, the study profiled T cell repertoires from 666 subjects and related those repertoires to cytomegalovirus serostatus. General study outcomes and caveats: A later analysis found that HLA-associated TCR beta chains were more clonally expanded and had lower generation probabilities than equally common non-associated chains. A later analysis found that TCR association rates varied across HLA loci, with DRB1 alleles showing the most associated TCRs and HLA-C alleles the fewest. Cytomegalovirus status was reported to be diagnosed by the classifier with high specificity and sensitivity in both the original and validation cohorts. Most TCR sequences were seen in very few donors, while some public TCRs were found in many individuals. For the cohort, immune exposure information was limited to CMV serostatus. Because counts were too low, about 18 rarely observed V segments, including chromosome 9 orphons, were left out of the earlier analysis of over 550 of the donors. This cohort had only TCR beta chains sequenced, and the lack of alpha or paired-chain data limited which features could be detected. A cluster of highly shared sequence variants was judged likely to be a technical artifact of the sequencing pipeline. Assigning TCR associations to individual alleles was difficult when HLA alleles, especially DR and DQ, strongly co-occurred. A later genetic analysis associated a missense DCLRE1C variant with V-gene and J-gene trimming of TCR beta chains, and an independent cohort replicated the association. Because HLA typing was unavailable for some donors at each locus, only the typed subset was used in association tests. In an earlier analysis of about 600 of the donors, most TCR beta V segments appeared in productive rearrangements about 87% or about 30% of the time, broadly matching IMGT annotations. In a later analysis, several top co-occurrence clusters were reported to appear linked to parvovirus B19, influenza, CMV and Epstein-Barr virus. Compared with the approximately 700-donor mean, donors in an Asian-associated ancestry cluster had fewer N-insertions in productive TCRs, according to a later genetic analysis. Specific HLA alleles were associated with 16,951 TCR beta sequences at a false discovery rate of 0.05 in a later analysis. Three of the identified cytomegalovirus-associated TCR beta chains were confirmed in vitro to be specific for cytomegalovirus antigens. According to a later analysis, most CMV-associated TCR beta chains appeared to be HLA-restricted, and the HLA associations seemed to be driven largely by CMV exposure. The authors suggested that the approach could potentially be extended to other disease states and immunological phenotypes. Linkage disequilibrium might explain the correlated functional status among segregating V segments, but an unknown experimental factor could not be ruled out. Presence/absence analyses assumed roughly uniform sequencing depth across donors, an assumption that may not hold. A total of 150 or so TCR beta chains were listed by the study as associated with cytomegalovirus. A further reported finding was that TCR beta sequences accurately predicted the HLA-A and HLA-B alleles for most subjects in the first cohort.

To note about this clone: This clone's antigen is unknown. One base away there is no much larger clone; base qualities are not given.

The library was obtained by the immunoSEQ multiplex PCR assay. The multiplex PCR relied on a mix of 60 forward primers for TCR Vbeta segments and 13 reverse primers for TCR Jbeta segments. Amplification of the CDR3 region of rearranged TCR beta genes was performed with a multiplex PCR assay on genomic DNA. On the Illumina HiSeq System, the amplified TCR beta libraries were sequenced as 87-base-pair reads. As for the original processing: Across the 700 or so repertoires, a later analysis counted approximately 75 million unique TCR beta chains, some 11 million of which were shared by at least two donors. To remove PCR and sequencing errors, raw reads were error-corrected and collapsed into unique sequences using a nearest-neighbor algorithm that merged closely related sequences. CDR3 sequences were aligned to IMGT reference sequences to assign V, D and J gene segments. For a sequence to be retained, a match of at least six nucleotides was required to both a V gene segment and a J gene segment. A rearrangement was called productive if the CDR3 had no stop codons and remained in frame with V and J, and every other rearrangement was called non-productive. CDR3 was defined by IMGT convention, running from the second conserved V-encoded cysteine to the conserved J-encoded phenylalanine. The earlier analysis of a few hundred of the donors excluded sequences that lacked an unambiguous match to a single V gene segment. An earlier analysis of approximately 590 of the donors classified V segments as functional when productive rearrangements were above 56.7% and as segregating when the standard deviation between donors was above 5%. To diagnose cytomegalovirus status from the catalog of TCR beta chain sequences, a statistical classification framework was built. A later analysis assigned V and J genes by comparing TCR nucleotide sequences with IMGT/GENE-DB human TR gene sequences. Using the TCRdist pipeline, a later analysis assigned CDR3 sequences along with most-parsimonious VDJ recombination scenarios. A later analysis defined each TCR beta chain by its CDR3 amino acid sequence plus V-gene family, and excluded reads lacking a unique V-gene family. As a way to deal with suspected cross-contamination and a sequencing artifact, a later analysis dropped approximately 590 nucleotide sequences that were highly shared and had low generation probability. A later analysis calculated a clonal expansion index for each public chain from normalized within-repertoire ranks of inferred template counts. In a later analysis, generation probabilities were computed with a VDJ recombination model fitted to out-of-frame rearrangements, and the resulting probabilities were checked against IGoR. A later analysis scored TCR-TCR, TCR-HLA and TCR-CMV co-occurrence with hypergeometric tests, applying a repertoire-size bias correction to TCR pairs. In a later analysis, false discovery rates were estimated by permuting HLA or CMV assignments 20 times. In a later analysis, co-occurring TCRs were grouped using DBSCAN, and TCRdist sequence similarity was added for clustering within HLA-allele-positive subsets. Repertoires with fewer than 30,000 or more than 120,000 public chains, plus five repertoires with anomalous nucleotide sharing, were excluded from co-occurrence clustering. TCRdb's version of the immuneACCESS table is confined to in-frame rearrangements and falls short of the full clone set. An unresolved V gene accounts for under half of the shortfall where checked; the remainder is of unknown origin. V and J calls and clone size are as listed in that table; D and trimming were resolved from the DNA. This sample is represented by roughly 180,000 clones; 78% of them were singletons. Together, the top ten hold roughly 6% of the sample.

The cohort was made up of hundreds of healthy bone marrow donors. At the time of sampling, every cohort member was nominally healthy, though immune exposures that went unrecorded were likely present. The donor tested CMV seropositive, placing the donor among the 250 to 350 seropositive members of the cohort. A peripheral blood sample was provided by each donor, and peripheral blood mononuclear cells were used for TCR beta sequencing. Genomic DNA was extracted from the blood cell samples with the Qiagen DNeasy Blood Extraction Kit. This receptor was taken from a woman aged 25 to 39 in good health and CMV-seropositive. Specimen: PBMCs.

The CDR3 has the sequence CASRSRDRGILVDEQYF. The bases are TGTGCCAGCCGCTCACGGGACAGGGGGATCCTTGTGGACGAGCAGTACTTC. The rearranged chain carries TRBV5-6 and TRBJ2-5, with 11 bases aligning to TRBD1. The J call may be mistaken, given a closer DNA end match to TRBJ2-7. CDR1 and CDR2 were assigned from the germline V gene as SGHDT and YYEEEE. CDR3 length: 17 amino acids, cysteine to phenylalanine. Of all the DNA, just the CDR3 is kept, 51 bases in frame from base 1.